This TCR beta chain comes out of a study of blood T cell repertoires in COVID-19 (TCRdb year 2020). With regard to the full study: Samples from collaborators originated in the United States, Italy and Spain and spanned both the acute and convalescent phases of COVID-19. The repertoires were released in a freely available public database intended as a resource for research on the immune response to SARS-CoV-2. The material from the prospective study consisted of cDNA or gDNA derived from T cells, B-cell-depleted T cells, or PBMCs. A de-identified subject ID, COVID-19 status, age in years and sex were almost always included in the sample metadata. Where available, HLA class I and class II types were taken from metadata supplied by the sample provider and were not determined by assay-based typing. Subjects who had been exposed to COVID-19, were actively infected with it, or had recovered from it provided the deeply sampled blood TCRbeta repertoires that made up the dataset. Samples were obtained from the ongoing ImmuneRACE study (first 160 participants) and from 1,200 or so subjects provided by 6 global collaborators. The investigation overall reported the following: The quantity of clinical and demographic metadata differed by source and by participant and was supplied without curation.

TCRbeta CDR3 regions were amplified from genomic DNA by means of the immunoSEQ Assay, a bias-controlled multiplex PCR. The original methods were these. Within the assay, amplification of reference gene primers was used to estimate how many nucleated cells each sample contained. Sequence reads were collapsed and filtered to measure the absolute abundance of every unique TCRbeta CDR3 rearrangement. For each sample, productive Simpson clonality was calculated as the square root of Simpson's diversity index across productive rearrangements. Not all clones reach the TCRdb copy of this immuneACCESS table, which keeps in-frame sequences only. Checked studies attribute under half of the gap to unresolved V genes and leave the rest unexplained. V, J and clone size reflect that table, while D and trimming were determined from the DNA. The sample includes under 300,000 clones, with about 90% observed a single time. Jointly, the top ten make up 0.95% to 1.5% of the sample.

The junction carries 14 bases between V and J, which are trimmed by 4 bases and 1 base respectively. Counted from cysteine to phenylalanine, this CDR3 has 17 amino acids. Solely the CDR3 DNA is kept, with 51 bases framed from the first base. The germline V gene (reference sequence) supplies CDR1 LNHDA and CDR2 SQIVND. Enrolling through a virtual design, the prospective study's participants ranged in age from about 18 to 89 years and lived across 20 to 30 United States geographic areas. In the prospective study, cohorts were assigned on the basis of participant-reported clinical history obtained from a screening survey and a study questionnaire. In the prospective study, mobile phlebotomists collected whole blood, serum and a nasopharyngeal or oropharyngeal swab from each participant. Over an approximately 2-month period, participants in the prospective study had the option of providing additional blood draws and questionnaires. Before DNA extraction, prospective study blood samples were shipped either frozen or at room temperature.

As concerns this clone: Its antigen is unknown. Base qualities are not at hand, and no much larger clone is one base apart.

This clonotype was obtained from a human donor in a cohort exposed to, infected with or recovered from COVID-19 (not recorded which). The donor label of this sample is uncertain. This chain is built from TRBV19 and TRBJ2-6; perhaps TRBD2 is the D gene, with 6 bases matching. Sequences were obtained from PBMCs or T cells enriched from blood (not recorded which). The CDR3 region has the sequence CASSRRGVGSGANVLTF. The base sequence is TGTGCCAGTAGTAGGAGGGGCGTCGGATCTGGGGCCAACGTCCTGACTTTC.